This T cell receptor (beta chain) was captured by sequencing in a study of patients and donors after allogeneic stem cell transplantation. TCRdb re-called the RT-PCR reads through MiXCR, storing one row per CDR3 protein. The sample contains roughly 880,000 distinct CDR3 sequences, 18% of which appear only once. In germline, CDR1 is MNHEY, CDR2 SMNVEV (reference sequence). This CDR3 is 14 amino acids long. Germline trimming cut 4 bases from V and 7 bases from J; bases unmatched to any gene: 5. This clonotype has just a few counts. The sequencing input was blood, either unsorted or a sorted T cell fraction (not recorded which). V is TRBV27 and J is TRBJ2-1; 9 nucleotides align to TRBD2. The clonotype comes from a human donor who was either an allogeneic HSCT recipient or a stem cell or donor lymphocyte infusion donor (not recorded which). It is not recorded whose cells these are; they may come from a transplant donor. The chain's CDR3 is CASSSMRGGNEQFF. The CDR3 DNA follows: TGTGCCAGCAGTTCTATGCGGGGGGGGAATGAGCAGTTCTTC.